This T cell receptor beta chain was documented in a study of neoadjuvant anti-PD-1 for oral cavity cancer. Trimming removed 0 bases at V and 7 bases at J, with 10 bases between. Germline CDR1 reads MNHNS; CDR2 reads SASEGT. This CDR3 has 14 residues. Study-level results: After neoadjuvant nivolumab, PBMC T cell clonality was significantly higher in non-responders than responders. Pretreatment Treg/Th17 ratio correlated inversely with post-treatment tumor clonality.

Time point reported: after neoadjuvant nivolumab, at surgical resection. The repertoire was sequenced with immunoSEQ multiplex PCR; TCRdb's copy has only in-frame clones and lacks some. This table has around 67,000 clones, about 86% appearing once. A note on this clone: Its antigen is as yet unknown.

The chain links TRBV6-1 to TRBJ1-3, with D perhaps TRBD1 (5 bases). This TCR was recovered from a person aged 35-79 years with oral cavity squamous cell carcinoma. The sample was PBMCs, taken after nivolumab (anti-PD-1) treatment. CDR3 bases: TGTGCCAGCAGTGAAGCGGCAGGGAGGAACACCATATATTTT. It yields the protein CASSEAAGRNTIYF.